This TCR beta chain was retrieved from a study of spatial heterogeneity in lung cancer. TCR cDNA molecules were tagged individually, and each one carried a unique molecular identifier. TCRdb fed the 5' RACE reads into MiXCR, producing one record per CDR3 protein. The table shows about 40,000 distinct CDR3 sequences, with about 5% occurring only once. This clonotype was found many times. Time point: sample taken at primary tumor resection. Donation came from approximately 69 patients with untreated early-stage non-small cell lung cancer. Whole RNA, which was extracted from tumor, nontumor lung tissue or frozen PBMC, was sequenced without any cell sorting. CDR1 SGHVS and CDR2 FQNEAQ come from the germline V gene. Between the trimmed V and J ends, which lost 3 bases and 2 bases, there was a span of 11 bases. This CDR3 has 15 residues.

Sequencing was performed on PBMCs, taken at surgery. The V call is TRBV7-8, the J call TRBJ1-5, with D possibly TRBD1 on 5 matching bases. The receptor was derived from a female donor with early-stage non-small cell lung cancer. CDR3 protein: CASSFGGSGNQPQHF. DNA of the CDR3: TGTGCCAGCAGCTTTGGGGGAAGCGGCAATCAGCCCCAGCATTTT.